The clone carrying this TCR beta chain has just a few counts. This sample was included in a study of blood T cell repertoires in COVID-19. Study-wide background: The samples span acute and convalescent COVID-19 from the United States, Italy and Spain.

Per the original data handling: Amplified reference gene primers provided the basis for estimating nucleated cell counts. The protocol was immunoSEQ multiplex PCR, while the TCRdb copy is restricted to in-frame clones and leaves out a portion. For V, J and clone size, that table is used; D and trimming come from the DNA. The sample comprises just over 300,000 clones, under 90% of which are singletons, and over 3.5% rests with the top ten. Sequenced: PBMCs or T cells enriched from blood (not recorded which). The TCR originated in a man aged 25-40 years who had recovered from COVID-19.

CDR3 coding DNA: TGCGCCAGCAGCCAAGATCCGGGACTCAGGAACACTGAAGCTTTCTTT. It encodes CASSQDPGLRNTEAFF. The chain is built from TRBV4-1 and TRBJ1-1; tentative D call: TRBD1 (5 bases). This CDR3 has 16 amino acids. The germline CDR1 and CDR2 sequences are MGHRA and YSYEKL. Trimming shortened V by 0 bases and J by 1 base, and 12 bases separated the two germline ends.